These 24 T cell receptor beta chains share one sample of origin, sequenced in a study of CD8 T cells in Susac syndrome (dated by TCRdb to between 2017 and 2020). The library came from the immunoSEQ multiplex PCR assay. RNA was extracted using the RNeasy kit, and about 0.5 to 1 microgram was reverse transcribed with random hexamers. TCRdb reprocessed the public reads (quality trimming at Q25 with fastp, clone calling with MiXCR) and kept in-frame beta chains. For every CDR3 protein sequence, its rows merge into one entry that carries the most common genes and DNA. For this sample there are around 150,000 distinct CDR3 sequences; about 95% appear just once. Clones ranked in the top ten supply about 0.13% of the sample. The sample consisted of CD4+ T cells from PBMCs. These receptors originate from a human donor in good health.

This clonotype appeared once. The rearrangement uses TRBV20-1 and TRBJ2-3; D is perhaps TRBD1 (7 bases). The CDR3 covers 15 residues. V gave up 0 bases and J gave up 2 bases, with 12 bases separating them. Germline-derived CDR1 and CDR2 are DFQATT and SNEGSKA (reference sequence). The CDR3 protein is CSARDQGGTTDTQYF. In DNA form, the CDR3 reads TGCAGTGCTAGAGATCAGGGGGGAACCACAGATACGCAGTATTTT.

In its sample, this clonotype was seen once. V gene TRBV9 combines with J gene TRBJ1-4, with D possibly being TRBD1 (6 bases). Germline values: CDR1 SGDLS, CDR2 YYNGEE. With 4 bases removed from V and 2 bases from J, the gap between germline ends came to 15 bases. This CDR3 region has 16 residues. In DNA form, the CDR3 reads TGTGCCAGCAGCCCAGAGGGGGGTGCTACTAATGAAAAACTGTTTTTT. Its translation is CASSPEGGATNEKLFF.

J is TRBJ2-2 and V is TRBV9, with D hard to call. V was clipped by 3 bases and J by 0 bases, with 6 bases between them. The CDR3 length is 14 residues. Germline V CDR1 and CDR2: SGDLS, YYNGEE. The DNA of the CDR3 is TGTGCCAGCAGCGCTGATTCGAACACCGGGGAGCTGTTTTTT. Its translation is CASSADSNTGELFF.

The J gene is TRBJ2-3, the V gene TRBV9, with 13 bases fitting TRBD2. The CDR3 extends over 17 amino acids. V shed 3 bases, J shed 4 bases, and the junction held 8 bases outside the gene matches. From germline, CDR1 is SGDLS and CDR2 YYNGEE. The CDR3: CASSGTSGGGLADTQYF. The CDR3, as DNA: TGTGCCAGCAGCGGGACTAGCGGGGGAGGGCTCGCAGATACGCAGTATTTT.

The chain combines TRBV5-1 with TRBJ2-1, with TRBD1 as a possible D gene (6 bases). The CDR3 is 15 residues long. Germline values: CDR1 SGHRS, CDR2 YFSETQ. Trimming pared 6 bases from V and 0 bases from J, leaving 13 bases between. In nucleotides, the CDR3 is TGCGCCAGCATCCTAGACAGGAGCTCCTACAATGAGCAGTTCTTC. This encodes CASILDRSSYNEQFF.

The V gene is TRBV27, the J gene TRBJ2-1; D is possibly TRBD1 (6 bases). Germline lookup yields CDR1 MNHEY and CDR2 SMNVEV (reference sequence). The CDR3 spans 16 residues. The V end lost 7 bases, the J end lost 0 bases, and 16 bases lay between the germline ends. The CDR3 sequence is CASIAQGWNSYNEQFF. The CDR3 DNA sequence: TGTGCCAGCATAGCACAGGGCTGGAACTCCTACAATGAGCAGTTCTTC.

The chain has TRBV20-1 and TRBJ2-5, with D unclear. The CDR3 runs to 13 residues. CDR1 is DFQATT and CDR2 is SNEGSKA in the germline V gene (reference sequence). Trimming removed 3 bases from V and 0 bases from J, with 8 bases in between. CDR3 in amino acids: CSASRLNQETQYF. In nucleotides, the CDR3 is TGCAGTGCTAGTAGGCTAAACCAAGAGACCCAGTACTTC.

A single count supports this clonotype. The J gene is TRBJ1-5, the V gene TRBV2, with 9 positions matching TRBD1. The CDR3 has 14 amino acids. V shed 6 bases, J shed 3 bases, and the junction held 3 bases outside the gene matches. Germline-derived CDR1 and CDR2 are SNHLY and FYNNEI. CDR3 DNA sequence: TGTGCCAGCAGCTGGGACAGGGTCAATCAGCCCCAGCATTTT. Translation gives CASSWDRVNQPQHF.

V gene TRBV29-1 combines with J gene TRBJ2-7, with 7 positions matching TRBD1. V was clipped by 3 bases and J by 1 base; unmatched bases: 12. Germline V gives CDR1 SQVTM, CDR2 ANQGSEA. This CDR3 has 16 residues. Here the CDR3 reads CSVETPGQGVSYEQYF. For the CDR3, the DNA is TGCAGCGTTGAGACCCCAGGGCAGGGGGTATCCTACGAGCAGTACTTC.

The rearrangement links TRBV18 to TRBJ2-1, with TRBD1 matching 9 bases. The V gene end was trimmed by 1 base and the J gene end by 6 bases; junction bases not matched to a gene: 4. The CDR3 is made up of 15 amino acids. Germline V gene data show CDR1 as KGHSH and CDR2 as LQKENI. CDR3 amino acids: CASSPQQGAGNEQFF. The CDR3 DNA follows: TGTGCCAGCTCACCACAACAGGGGGCCGGCAATGAGCAGTTCTTC.

The chain combines TRBV20-1 with TRBJ2-3, with TRBD1 identical over 7 bases. Trimming removed 4 bases from V and 1 base from J; junction bases left unmatched: 5. Germline V lookup: CDR1 DFQATT, CDR2 SNEGSKA (reference sequence). The CDR3 is made up of 14 amino acids. CDR3 region: CSAIQGLGTDTQYF. In DNA form, the CDR3 reads TGCAGTGCTATACAGGGGTTGGGCACAGATACGCAGTATTTT.

The chain couples TRBV20-1 to TRBJ2-7, with D possibly being TRBD1 or TRBD2 (6 bases each). Germline V gene sequence: CDR1 DFQATT, CDR2 SNEGSKA (reference sequence). Trimming took 6 bases from V and 5 from J, leaving 20 bases between them. The CDR3 covers 14 residues. As DNA, the CDR3 is TGCAGTGCGTCGCCAATGACGAGGGGGGACGAGCAGTACTTC. Its translation is CSASPMTRGDEQYF.

This chain connects TRBV12-3 or TRBV12-4 to TRBJ2-6, with a tentative D call TRBD1 (6 bases). V was clipped by 6 bases and J by 1 base, with 16 bases between them. The CDR3 covers 17 residues. DNA for the CDR3: TGTGCCAGCAGGGCCCAGGGGATCTCTTCTGGGGCCAACGTCCTGACTTTC. This gives the protein CASRAQGISSGANVLTF.

The rearrangement uses TRBV3-1 and TRBJ1-1, with D tentatively TRBD1 (5 bases). The CDR3 runs to 14 residues. The germline V and J ends were trimmed by 5 bases and 1 base, with 11 bases remaining between them. The germline gives CDR1 LGHDT, CDR2 YNNKEL (reference sequence). CDR3 nucleotide sequence: TGTGCCAGCAGCAATTTCGGACAGAACACTGAAGCTTTCTTT. This sequence encodes CASSNFGQNTEAFF.

The V call is TRBV28, the J call TRBJ2-1; D gene uncertain. The CDR3 sequence is 12 residues long. CDR1 MDHEN and CDR2 SYDVKM come from the germline V gene. Trimming shortened V by 5 bases and J by 9 bases, and 11 bases separated the two germline ends. The CDR3 loop is CASSSPLTEQFF. CDR3 DNA: TGTGCCAGCAGTAGCCCCCTGACTGAGCAGTTCTTC.

In this sample, this clonotype turned up once. The chain couples TRBV29-1 to TRBJ2-3; perhaps TRBD2 as D (5 bases). The CDR3 has 12 amino acids. In germline, CDR1 is SQVTM, CDR2 ANQGSEA. The V end lost 8 bases, the J end lost 1 base, and 10 bases lay between the germline ends. CDR3 sequence (DNA): TGCAGCTTAGACGGGGGCACAGATACGCAGTATTTT. Translating it yields CSLDGGTDTQYF.

This rearrangement joins TRBV20-1 to TRBJ2-3; a weak D match, TRBD1 (5 bases). The CDR3 has 13 amino acids. Germline CDR1 and CDR2: DFQATT and SNEGSKA (reference sequence). V shed 1 base and J shed 5 bases, with 10 bases lying between them. The CDR3 sequence is CSARGQGKDTQYF. Written as DNA, the CDR3 is TGCAGTGCTAGAGGGCAGGGTAAAGATACGCAGTATTTT.

This chain joins TRBV29-1 and TRBJ1-1; D gene unclear. Germline values: CDR1 SQVTM, CDR2 ANQGSEA. CDR3 length equals 10 residues. Between the trimmed V and J ends, which lost 7 bases and 7 bases, there was a span of 10 bases. The DNA of the CDR3 is TGCAGCGCTATGGAGCGTGAAGCTTTCTTT. Translated, it gives CSAMEREAFF.

The chain has TRBV6-1 and TRBJ2-3; 10 positions match TRBD1. CDR1 MNHNS and CDR2 SASEGT come from the germline V gene. V was clipped by 6 bases and J by 0 bases; unmatched bases: 9. The CDR3 is made up of 17 amino acids. CDR3 in DNA: TGTGCCAGCAGACCCGGGACAGGGGTCACTAGCACAGATACGCAGTATTTT. As protein: CASRPGTGVTSTDTQYF.

The chain uses TRBV12-3 or TRBV12-4 and TRBJ2-5; the D is unclear. Trimming pared 5 bases from V and 1 base from J, leaving 11 bases between. The CDR3 is made up of 14 amino acids. The CDR3 is CASSATWTQETQYF. The CDR3 nucleotides are TGTGCCAGCAGTGCCACATGGACCCAAGAGACCCAGTACTTC.

J is TRBJ1-4 and V is TRBV3-1; D remains unclear. The CDR3 runs to 15 residues. Germline V gene lookup returns CDR1 LGHDT and CDR2 YNNKEL (reference sequence). Between the trimmed V and J ends, which lost 4 bases and 2 bases, there was a span of 11 bases. Written as DNA, the CDR3 is TGTGCCAGCAGCCCCTCCGTAGGGACTAATGAAAAACTGTTTTTT. As protein: CASSPSVGTNEKLFF.

This clonotype was observed a single time. The rearrangement links TRBV25-1 to TRBJ2-1, with D possibly matching TRBD1 (6 bases). Trimming cost V 6 bases and J 0 bases, with 18 bases left between them. The CDR3 spans 17 residues. CDR1 is MGHDK and CDR2 is SYGVNS in the germline V gene. The CDR3 nucleotides are TGTGCCAGCAGCGACCACACAGGGTCGGACTCCTACAATGAGCAGTTCTTC. Translation: CASSDHTGSDSYNEQFF.

The chain is built from TRBV9 and TRBJ2-3; 9 bases agree with TRBD2. Germline V lookup: CDR1 SGDLS, CDR2 YYNGEE. V lost 4 bases and J lost 0; bases outside the gene matches: 3. The CDR3 spans 15 residues. As DNA, the CDR3 is TGTGCCAGCAGCTTTAGCGGGGGTAGCACAGATACGCAGTATTTT. This encodes CASSFSGGSTDTQYF.

The chain recombines TRBV5-1 with TRBJ1-5; perhaps TRBD1 as D (6 bases). V was shortened by 2 bases and J by 2 bases, with 11 bases between the two germline ends. This CDR3 has 15 residues. Germline CDR1 SGHRS, CDR2 YFSETQ. CDR3 loop: CASSLSPGGNQPQHF. CDR3 bases: TGCGCCAGCAGCTTATCTCCAGGGGGCAATCAGCCCCAGCATTTT.